A selection of T cell receptor beta chains follows, all from one sample in a study of response to subunit inactivated influenza vaccine. MiXCR was run by TCRdb on the RT-PCR reads, yielding one entry per CDR3 protein. Of about 520,000 distinct CDR3 sequences listed, approximately 7.8% are singletons. The specimen was PBMCs from blood, collected around 2 years after vaccination. These receptor sequences come from a man between 50 and 69 years old who received an inactivated influenza vaccine. Each CDR3 is given with its conserved first and last residue. Fields, in order: D gene, CDR3 length, V gene, J gene, clone size, CDR3 DNA, CDR3 protein. A D gene is named only where the DNA matches it firmly. Expanded clones get a size class; other rows say once, few or many, or leave the size out.

>-|14|TRBV3-1|TRBJ2-5|few
TGTGCCAGCAGCCAAGCGGCAGTTCTAGAGACCCAGTACTTC
CASSQAAVLETQYF
>-|13|TRBV12-3/TRBV12-4|TRBJ1-5|many
TGTGCCAGCAGTTCCTCCGAGGTTGAGCCCCAGCATTTT
CASSSSEVEPQHF
>TRBD2|15|TRBV4-2|TRBJ2-1|few
TGTGCCAGCAGCCGCGGACTAGCGGACTACAATGAGCAGTTCTTC
CASSRGLADYNEQFF
>TRBD2|15|TRBV7-9|TRBJ2-2|few
TGTGCCAGCAGCTTACAGCGGGAGGACACCGGGGAGCTGTTTTTT
CASSLQREDTGELFF
>-|15|TRBV9|TRBJ2-1|few
TGTGCCAGCAGCGTGGAGGACAGCTCCTACAATGAGCAGTTCTTC
CASSVEDSSYNEQFF
>-|14|TRBV20-1|TRBJ1-5|few
TGCAGTGCTAGTGACCGACAGAACAATCAGCCCCAGCATTTT
CSASDRQNNQPQHF
>TRBD2|13|TRBV25-1|TRBJ2-7|many
TGTGCCAGCACTAGCGGGCTCTCCTACGAGCAGTACTTC
CASTSGLSYEQYF
>-|14|TRBV11-2|TRBJ2-7|few
TGTGCCAGCAGCTTAGTGCGGAGGCCGGTGGAGCAGTACTTC
CASSLVRRPVEQYF
>-|13|TRBV7-9|TRBJ2-1|few
TGTGCCAGCAGCTTGTGGGGTTCCGATGAGCAGTTCTTC
CASSLWGSDEQFF
>-|15|TRBV12-3/TRBV12-4|TRBJ2-4|many
TGTGCCAGCAGTTTAGGCCGCGGGCCCGGGAGCATTCAGTACTTC
CASSLGRGPGSIQYF
>-|13|TRBV9|TRBJ2-1|-
TGTGCCAGCAGCAAACCTCTTACTAATGAGCAGTTCTTC
CASSKPLTNEQFF
>TRBD2|16|TRBV28|TRBJ2-7|-
TGTGCCAGCAGTTTAACGGGCTCTAGCGGGGGTTACGAGCAGTACTTC
CASSLTGSSGGYEQYF
>-|13|TRBV15|TRBJ2-7|few
TGTGCCACCAGCAGGGAGCCGGCCTACGAGCAGTACTTC
CATSREPAYEQYF
>-|15|TRBV20-1|TRBJ1-2|few
TGCAGTGCTAGTGTCGGGCCGGGAGACAAGTATGGCTACACCTTC
CSASVGPGDKYGYTF
>-|12|TRBV19|TRBJ2-7|-
TGTGCCAGTAGTAAGTATGGCTACGAGCAGTACTTC
CASSKYGYEQYF
>-|15|TRBV12-3/TRBV12-4|TRBJ2-3|few
TGTGCCAGCAGTGCCTTCTTCCAAGGCACAGATACGCAGTATTTT
CASSAFFQGTDTQYF
>-|15|TRBV5-1|TRBJ1-1|-
TGCGCCAGCAGCTTGGAGCCGGGGGCCAAGGCTGAAGCTTTCTTT
CASSLEPGAKAEAFF
>-|12|TRBV7-9|TRBJ1-2|few
TGTGCCAGCAGCTTAGGCCCTCCCAGCTACACCTTC
CASSLGPPSYTF
>TRBD2|20|TRBV28|TRBJ2-4|-
TGTGCCAGCAGTCCCAGAGGACTAGCGGACCTTTTTATAGCCAAAAACATTCAGTACTTC
CASSPRGLADLFIAKNIQYF
>-|16|TRBV7-6|TRBJ2-1|many
TGTGCCAGCAGCTTAGGGGTCGCTAGCGTATACAATGAGCAGTTCTTC
CASSLGVASVYNEQFF
>TRBD2|14|TRBV12-3/TRBV12-4|TRBJ2-7|-
TGTGCCAGCAGTCAATGGACTAGTTTGCTCGAGCAGTACTTC
CASSQWTSLLEQYF
>-|14|TRBV7-9|TRBJ2-1|-
TGTGCCAGCAGCGAAACAAGGTACGACAATGAGCAGTTCTTC
CASSETRYDNEQFF
>-|15|TRBV20-1|TRBJ2-3|-
TGCAGTGCTAGGGGGAGTAGCGTCGGAATAGATACGCAGTATTTT
CSARGSSVGIDTQYF
>-|15|TRBV7-2|TRBJ2-3|many
TGTGCCAGCAGCTCGGGGGACGGCAGCACAGATACGCAGTATTTT
CASSSGDGSTDTQYF
>TRBD2|16|TRBV20-1|TRBJ2-4|-
TGCAGTGCTAGACTAGCGGGCTTGGGGGCCAAAAACATTCAGTACTTC
CSARLAGLGAKNIQYF
>TRBD1|14|TRBV6-2/TRBV6-3|TRBJ2-2|-
TGTGCCAGGACATTACAGGGGTGTACCGGGGAGCTGTTTTTT
CARTLQGCTGELFF
>TRBD2|16|TRBV5-1|TRBJ2-5|few
TGCGCCAGCAGCTCCCTGTCTAGCGGGGCCGGGGAGACCCAGTACTTC
CASSSLSSGAGETQYF
>TRBD2|19|TRBV29-1|TRBJ2-1|-
TGCAGCGTTGTGAGGGACGTCGGGGTGAGAAGCGGGAGTAACCATGAGCAGTTCTTC
CSVVRDVGVRSGSNHEQFF
>-|16|TRBV6-2/TRBV6-3|TRBJ2-3|few
TGTGCCAGCAGTAAACCCGTTCGGCGTCTCACAGATACGCAGTATTTT
CASSKPVRRLTDTQYF
>-|14|TRBV2|TRBJ2-2|many
TGTGCCAGCAGTGAGGCAGGGGAAACCGGGGAGCTGTTTTTT
CASSEAGETGELFF
>-|17|TRBV7-9|TRBJ2-6|-
TGTGCCAGCAGCTCCCTTAGGCGGACATCTGGGGCCAACGTCCTGACTTTC
CASSSLRRTSGANVLTF
>-|15|TRBV14|TRBJ1-4|few
TGTGCCAGCAGCCTAGCGTGGACAACTAATGAAAAACTGTTTTTT
CASSLAWTTNEKLFF
>TRBD1|14|TRBV10-3|TRBJ2-7|-
TGTGCCATCAACCCGACAGGGGAGTTCGGCGAGCAGTACTTC
CAINPTGEFGEQYF
>TRBD2|18|TRBV5-1|TRBJ2-1|few
TGCGCCAGCAGCCTTCCGACTAGCGGGGGGCCTATTTACAATGAGCAGTTCTTC
CASSLPTSGGPIYNEQFF
>TRBD1|14|TRBV20-1|TRBJ1-5|few
TGCAGTGCTAGTCCAGGGGGCACTGTTCAGCCCCAGCATTTT
CSASPGGTVQPQHF
>-|13|TRBV20-1|TRBJ2-7|-
TGCAGTGCTAGAGCAGAGTACTACAACGAGCAGTACTTC
CSARAEYYNEQYF
>TRBD2|17|TRBV20-1|TRBJ2-7|many
TGCAGTGCTAGAGCCGTTGGACTAGCGGGAGGACTCTACGAGCAGTACTTC
CSARAVGLAGGLYEQYF
>-|13|TRBV6-5|TRBJ2-5|few
TGTGCCAGCAGTTGGGGATGGGGGGAGACCCAGTACTTC
CASSWGWGETQYF
>-|14|TRBV3-1|TRBJ1-1|many
TGTGCCAGCAGCCAAGCTACAGCAAACACTGAAGCTTTCTTT
CASSQATANTEAFF
>-|16|TRBV20-1|TRBJ2-7|few
TGCAGTGCTAGAGATTTGCGGACCCTAACCTCCTACGAGCAGTACTTC
CSARDLRTLTSYEQYF
>TRBD2|16|TRBV4-3|TRBJ2-7|few
TGCGCCAGCAGCCCACATGGGACTAGCGGGAGCCACGAGCAGTACTTC
CASSPHGTSGSHEQYF
>TRBD1|16|TRBV20-1|TRBJ2-7|few
TGCAGTGCTAGAGATCCCCGGACAGGGAAAGCTTACGAGCAGTACTTC
CSARDPRTGKAYEQYF
>-|14|TRBV2|TRBJ1-1|few
TGTGCCAGCAATCTGGACAGTTTGAACACTGAAGCTTTCTTT
CASNLDSLNTEAFF
>-|16|TRBV28|TRBJ2-3|many
TGTGCCAGCAGTTTTGGTGCAAAGACTAGCACAGATACGCAGTATTTT
CASSFGAKTSTDTQYF
>TRBD2|16|TRBV10-3|TRBJ2-5|many
TGTGCCATCAGTGAGTCGAGCGGGGGGCCGCTGGGGACCCAGTACTTC
CAISESSGGPLGTQYF
>-|13|TRBV7-2|TRBJ2-2|many
TGTGCCAGCAGCTTCCCGCCCTCCGGGGAGCTGTTTTTT
CASSFPPSGELFF
>-|11|TRBV25-1|TRBJ1-1|few
TGTGCCAGCAGTTCAGGGACAAAAGCTTTCTTT
CASSSGTKAFF
>-|15|TRBV20-1|TRBJ1-1|many
TGCAGTGCTAGAGATCGACAGTACATGAACACTGAAGCTTTCTTT
CSARDRQYMNTEAFF
>TRBD1|15|TRBV30|TRBJ2-1|-
TGTGCCTGGAGTTCCCCGGGACAGGGGTCAGATGAGCAGTTCTTC
CAWSSPGQGSDEQFF
>-|14|TRBV6-1|TRBJ2-7|-
TGTGCCAGCAGTGAAATTGGCGACTCCTACGAGCAGTACTTC
CASSEIGDSYEQYF